The entry that follows covers one T cell receptor (beta chain) sequence. TCRdb itself ran the 5' RACE reads through MiXCR, one entry per CDR3 protein. The table has more than 60,000 distinct CDR3 sequences, roughly 6.4% seen once. Time point here: sample taken at primary tumor resection. This sample is part of a study of spatial heterogeneity in lung cancer. Whole-study context: Consistent detection of more beta-chain than alpha-chain sequences was observed.

This CDR3 is built from 14 residues. Germline CDR1 reads LNHNV; CDR2 reads YYDKDF (reference sequence). Trimming pared 3 bases from V and 0 bases from J, leaving 9 bases between. The material sequenced was PBMCs, taken at surgery. This clonotype was sampled from a female donor with early-stage non-small cell lung cancer. The rearrangement joins TRBV15 to TRBJ2-7; D gene unclear. CDR3 DNA sequence: TGTGCCACCAGCAGTCCCGGACCCTCCTACGAGCAGTACTTC. Amino acids: CATSSPGPSYEQYF.